The 9 T cell receptor beta chains below were found in one sample sequenced in a study of T cell changes during pregnancy in multiple sclerosis. TCRdb's copy holds only in-frame clones and misses some; the assay was immunoSEQ multiplex PCR. Of approximately 60,000 clones in the sample, around nine tenths were seen once. The sample consisted of peripheral blood from another person, used as feeder cells. These receptors all come from a human donor whose cells served as feeder cells for cultures in a pregnancy study.

This chain uses TRBV19 with TRBJ2-5; 7 nucleotides line up with TRBD2. The V gene's germline CDR1 is LNHDA and CDR2 SQIVND (reference sequence). The CDR3 is 16 residues long. The ends lost 5 bases at V and 0 bases at J; junction bases unmatched: 9. The CDR3 region has the DNA TGTGCCAGTAGTCCCCAGCGGGGCCAAAACCAAGAGACCCAGTACTTC. Residues: CASSPQRGQNQETQYF.

The rearrangement links TRBV25-1 to TRBJ2-2; 14 bases align to TRBD2. CDR3 length: 14 amino acids. Germline V gives CDR1 MGHDK, CDR2 SYGVNS. Trimming at V came to 6 bases and at J to 6 bases, leaving 0 bases not matched to a gene. CDR3 residues: CASRTSGGAGELFF. DNA for the CDR3: TGTGCCAGCAGGACTAGCGGGGGGGCCGGGGAGCTGTTTTTT.

The chain employs TRBV5-1 and TRBJ1-2; D gene ambiguous. The CDR3 has 13 amino acids. CDR1 and CDR2 from the germline V gene are SGHRS and YFSETQ. V was cut by 3 bases and J by 8 bases, with 14 bases left in between. The CDR3 region has the DNA TGCGCCAGCAGCTCCTCTGGGGTTGGGGGCTACACCTTC. Translated, it gives CASSSSGVGGYTF.

This chain links TRBV6-1 with TRBJ1-3; D is undetermined. Germline V gene sequence: CDR1 MNHNS, CDR2 SASEGT. The CDR3 contains 13 residues. Trimming left V 6 bases short and J 0 bases short, with 6 bases between. The CDR3 DNA sequence: TGTGCCAGCAGCCAAAACTCTGGAAACACCATATATTTT. This gives the protein CASSQNSGNTIYF.

The sample holds a few counts of this clone. J is TRBJ1-6 and V is TRBV19; D remains unclear. Germline CDR1 and CDR2: LNHDA and SQIVND (reference sequence). Trimming took off 5 bases at V and 10 bases at J, with 9 bases between the two ends. The CDR3 consists of 12 residues. CDR3 sequence: CASSVPGSPLHF. In DNA, the CDR3 is TGTGCCAGTAGTGTCCCGGGATCACCCCTCCACTTT.

This chain joins TRBV5-8 and TRBJ1-4; 10 bases are a match to TRBD1. Germline V gives CDR1 SGHTS, CDR2 YDEGEE. Trimming at V came to 4 bases and at J to 5 bases, leaving 5 bases not matched to a gene. The CDR3 consists of 15 residues. CDR3 DNA sequence: TGTGCCAGCAGCAGTGGACAGGGGGGGAATGAAAAACTGTTTTTT. Translated: CASSSGQGGNEKLFF.

This clone has just one count. V gene TRBV5-4 combines with J gene TRBJ1-6; D not resolved. Trimming shortened V by 0 bases and J by 8 bases, and 15 bases separated the two germline ends. Per the germline V gene, CDR1 is SGHNT and CDR2 is YYREEE (reference sequence). The CDR3 is 16 residues long. This CDR3 is CASSLAGGMRDSPLHF. The CDR3 DNA is TGTGCCAGCAGCTTGGCGGGAGGAATGAGGGATTCACCCCTCCACTTT.

The chain links TRBV10-2 to TRBJ2-2, with 9 positions matching TRBD1. The CDR3 runs 15 residues. The germline V gene has CDR1 WSHSY and CDR2 SAAADI. The ends lost 6 bases at V and 4 bases at J; junction bases unmatched: 6. The CDR3: CASRLEGQGTGELFF. DNA of the CDR3: TGCGCCAGCAGGTTGGAGGGACAGGGCACCGGGGAGCTGTTTTTT.

The chain is built from TRBV2 and TRBJ2-1; TRBD2 matches at 8 bases. Germline CDR1 is SNHLY and CDR2 is FYNNEI. Trimming cost V 8 bases and J 16 bases; bases outside gene matches: 13. CDR3 size: 12 residues. The CDR3 sequence: CASATSGTAVFF. The CDR3 DNA follows: TGTGCCAGCGCAACTAGCGGCACTGCGGTTTTCTTC.